Below, one T cell receptor (beta chain) is given with its context. TCRdb keeps only in-frame clones here, not all; method: immunoSEQ multiplex PCR. The table lists about 160,000 clones, roughly 90% of them singletons, with around 4.6% in the top ten. The V and J ends lost 4 bases and 5 bases, in that order; junction bases with no gene match: 4. The CDR3 extends over 15 amino acids. From germline, CDR1 is SEHNR and CDR2 FQNEAQ (reference sequence). These data originate in a study of blood T cell repertoires in COVID-19. This TCR derives from a man aged 30 to 39 with COVID-19, enrolled during active disease. The chain links TRBV7-9 to TRBJ2-2; TRBD2 matches at 10 bases. Material: peripheral blood. The CDR3 spells CASSSLAGGTGELFF. The CDR3 DNA reads as TGTGCCAGCAGCTCGTTAGCGGGGGGAACCGGGGAGCTGTTTTTT.